This entry is about one T cell receptor beta chain. Its matching antigen is unknown. CDR1 is SNHLY, CDR2 FYNNEI, per germline. There are 14 residues in the CDR3. Trimming pared 4 bases from V and 1 base from J, leaving 9 bases between. Some clones are missing from TCRdb's copy, which holds only in-frame ones; the method was immunoSEQ multiplex PCR. The top ten clones hold around 6.6% of a sample with 300,000 to 400,000 clones, about 64% of them seen once. This sample was included in a study of cytotoxic CD8 clonotypes in ibrutinib-treated CLL. Whole-study context: Outcomes included some 24 partial and 2 complete responses; after median around 5.5 years, approximately 14 stayed remitted and roughly 12 progressed. General study points: Baseline levels were approached again at progression, after clonality had risen at ibrutinib response. Sample timing was unmatched between remission and later-progressing patients; lymph nodes unstudied.

Cryopreserved PBMCs were the source of approximately 2 micrograms of genomic DNA, which went to TCR beta libraries. The receptor's source is a human donor with chronic lymphocytic leukemia. The chain has TRBV2 and TRBJ2-3; D is ambiguous. This material consisted of PBMCs, taken after 36 months of ibrutinib treatment. Here the CDR3 reads CASSAGDGTDTQYF. As DNA, the CDR3 is TGTGCCAGCAGTGCCGGAGATGGCACAGATACGCAGTATTTT. The full variable domain, completed using reference TRBV2 and TRBJ2-3, is EPEVTQTPSHQVTQMGQEVILRCVPISNHLYFYWYRQILGQKVEFLVSFYNNEISEKSEIFDDQFSVERPDGSNFTLKIRSTKLEDSAMYFCASSAGDGTDTQYFGPGTRLTVL.